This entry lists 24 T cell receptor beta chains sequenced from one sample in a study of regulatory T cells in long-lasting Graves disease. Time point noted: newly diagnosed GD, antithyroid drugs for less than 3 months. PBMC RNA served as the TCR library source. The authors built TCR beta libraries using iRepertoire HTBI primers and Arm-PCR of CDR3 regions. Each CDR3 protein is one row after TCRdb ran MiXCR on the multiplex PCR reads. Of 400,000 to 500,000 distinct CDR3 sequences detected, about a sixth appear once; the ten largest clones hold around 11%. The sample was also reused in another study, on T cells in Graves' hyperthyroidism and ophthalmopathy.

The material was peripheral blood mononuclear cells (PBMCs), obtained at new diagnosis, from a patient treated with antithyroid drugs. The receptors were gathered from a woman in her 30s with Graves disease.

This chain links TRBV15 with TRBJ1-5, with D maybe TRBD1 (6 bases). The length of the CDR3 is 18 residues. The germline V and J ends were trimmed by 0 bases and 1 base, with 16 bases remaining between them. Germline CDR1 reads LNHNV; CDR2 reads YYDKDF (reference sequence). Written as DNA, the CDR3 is TGTGCCACCAGCAGAGATTGGCTCCGGGACATAAGCAATCAGCCCCAGCATTTT. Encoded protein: CATSRDWLRDISNQPQHF.

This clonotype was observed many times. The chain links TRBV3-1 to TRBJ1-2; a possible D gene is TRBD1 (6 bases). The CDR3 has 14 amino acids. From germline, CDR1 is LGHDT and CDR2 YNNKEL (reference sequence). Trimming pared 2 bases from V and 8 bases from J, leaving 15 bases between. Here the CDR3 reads CASSQSGQGSGYTF. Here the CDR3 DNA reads TGTGCCAGCAGCCAATCGGGGCAGGGGTCAGGCTACACCTTC.

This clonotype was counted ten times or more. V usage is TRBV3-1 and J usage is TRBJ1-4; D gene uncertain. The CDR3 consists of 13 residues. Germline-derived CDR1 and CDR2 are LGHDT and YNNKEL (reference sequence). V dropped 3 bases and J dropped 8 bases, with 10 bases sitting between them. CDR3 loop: CASSQGHGEKLFF. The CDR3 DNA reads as TGTGCCAGCAGCCAGGGCCACGGGGAAAAACTGTTTTTT.

CDR3 protein: CASMWNEQFF. CDR3 in DNA: TGTGCCAGCATGTGGAATGAGCAGTTCTTC. This chain joins TRBV6-1 and TRBJ2-1; D remains unclear. The CDR3 length is 10 residues. The V and J ends lost 7 bases and 7 bases respectively, with 5 bases between them. Germline CDR1 and CDR2: MNHNS and SASEGT.

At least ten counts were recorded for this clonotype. The CDR3 bases are TGTGCCAGCAGCCAAGGGGCAGTAAGAGGGAACACTGAAGCTTTCTTT. Residues: CASSQGAVRGNTEAFF. The rearrangement uses TRBV3-1 and TRBJ1-1; unclear D gene. The CDR3 consists of 16 residues. Germline CDR1 is LGHDT and CDR2 is YNNKEL (reference sequence). The V end was cut by 1 base, the J end by 1 base, with 13 bases between.

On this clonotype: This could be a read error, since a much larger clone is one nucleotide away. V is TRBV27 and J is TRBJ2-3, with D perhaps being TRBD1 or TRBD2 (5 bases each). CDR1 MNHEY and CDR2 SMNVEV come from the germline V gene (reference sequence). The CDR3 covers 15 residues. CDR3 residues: CASSSQLGDQDMQYF. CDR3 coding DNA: TGTGCCAGCAGTTCACAGCTGGGGGATCAAGATATGCAGTATTTT.

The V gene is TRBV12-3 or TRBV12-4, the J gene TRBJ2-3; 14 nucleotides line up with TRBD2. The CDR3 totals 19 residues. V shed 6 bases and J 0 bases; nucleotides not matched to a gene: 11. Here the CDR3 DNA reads TGTGCCAGCAGCCCTTGGACTAGCGGGAGGTGGGGTAGCACAGATACGCAGTATTTT. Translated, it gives CASSPWTSGRWGSTDTQYF.

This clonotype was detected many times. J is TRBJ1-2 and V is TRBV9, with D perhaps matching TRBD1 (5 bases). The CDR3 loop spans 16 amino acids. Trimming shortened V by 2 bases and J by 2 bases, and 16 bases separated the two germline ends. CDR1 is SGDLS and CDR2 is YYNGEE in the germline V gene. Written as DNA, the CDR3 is TGTGCCAGCAGCGTCTATTCCGGGACGGAGAACTATGGCTACACCTTC. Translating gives CASSVYSGTENYGYTF.

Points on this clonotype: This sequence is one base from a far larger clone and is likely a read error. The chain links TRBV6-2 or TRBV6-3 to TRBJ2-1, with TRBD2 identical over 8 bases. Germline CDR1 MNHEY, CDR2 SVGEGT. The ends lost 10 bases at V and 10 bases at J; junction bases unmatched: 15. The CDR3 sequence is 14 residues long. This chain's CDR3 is CATELSGGSYEQFF. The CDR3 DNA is TGTGCCACGGAACTAAGCGGGGGATCCTACGAGCAGTTCTTC.

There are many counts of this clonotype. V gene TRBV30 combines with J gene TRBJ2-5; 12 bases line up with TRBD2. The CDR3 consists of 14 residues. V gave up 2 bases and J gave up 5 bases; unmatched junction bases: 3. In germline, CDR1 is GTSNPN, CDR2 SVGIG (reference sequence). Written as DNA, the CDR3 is TGTGCCTGGAGTTTGCTAGCGGGGGGGGAGACCCAGTACTTC. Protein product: CAWSLLAGGETQYF. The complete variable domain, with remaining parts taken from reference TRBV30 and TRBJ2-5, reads SQTIHQWPATLVQPVGSPLSLECTVEGTSNPNLYWYRQAAGRGLQLLFYSVGIGQISSEVPQNLSASRPQDRQFILSSKKLLLSDSGFYLCAWSLLAGGETQYFGPGTRLLVL.

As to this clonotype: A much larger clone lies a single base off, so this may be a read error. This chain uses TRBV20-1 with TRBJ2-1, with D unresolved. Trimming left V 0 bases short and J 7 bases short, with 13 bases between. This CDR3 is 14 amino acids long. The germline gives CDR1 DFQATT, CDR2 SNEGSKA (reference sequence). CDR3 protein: CSARDRAFRNEQFF. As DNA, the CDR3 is TGCAGTGCTAGAGACCGCGCTTTCAGGAATGAGCAGTTCTTC.

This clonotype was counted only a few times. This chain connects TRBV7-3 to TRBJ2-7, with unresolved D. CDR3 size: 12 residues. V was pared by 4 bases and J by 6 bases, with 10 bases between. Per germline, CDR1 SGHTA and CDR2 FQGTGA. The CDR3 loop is CASSSRNGEQYF. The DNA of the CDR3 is TGTGCCAGCAGCTCCAGGAATGGCGAGCAGTACTTC. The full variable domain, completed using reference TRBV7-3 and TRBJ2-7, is GAGVSQTPSNKVTEKGKYVELRCDPISGHTALYWYRQSLGQGPEFLIYFQGTGAADDSGLPNDRFFAVRPEGSVSTLKIQRTERGDSAVYLCASSSRNGEQYFGPGTRLTVT.

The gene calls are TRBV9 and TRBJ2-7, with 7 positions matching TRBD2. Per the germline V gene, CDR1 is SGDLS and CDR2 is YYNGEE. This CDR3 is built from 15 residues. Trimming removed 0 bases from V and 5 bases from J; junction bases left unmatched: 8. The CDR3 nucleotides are TGTGCCAGCAGCGTAGGGGGGGGACTTTTCGACGAGCAGTACTTC. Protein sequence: CASSVGGGLFDEQYF.

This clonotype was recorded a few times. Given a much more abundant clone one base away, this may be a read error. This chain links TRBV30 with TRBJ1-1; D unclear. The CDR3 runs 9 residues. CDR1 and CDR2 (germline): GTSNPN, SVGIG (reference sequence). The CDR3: CAWNRERIF. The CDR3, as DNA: TGTGCCTGGAATCGGGAGAGGATCTTT.

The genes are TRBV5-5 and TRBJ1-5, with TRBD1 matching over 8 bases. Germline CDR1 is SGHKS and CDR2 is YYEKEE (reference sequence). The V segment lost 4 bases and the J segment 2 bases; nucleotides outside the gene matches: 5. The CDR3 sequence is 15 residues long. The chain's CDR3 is CASSPQGARNQPQHF. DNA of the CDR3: TGTGCCAGCAGCCCCCAGGGGGCCCGCAATCAGCCCCAGCATTTT.

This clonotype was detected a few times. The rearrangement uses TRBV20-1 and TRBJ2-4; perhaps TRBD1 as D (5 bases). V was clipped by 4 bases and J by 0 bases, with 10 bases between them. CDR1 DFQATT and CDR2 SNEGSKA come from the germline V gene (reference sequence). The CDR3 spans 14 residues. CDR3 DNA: TGCAGTGCTACAGGGCCGCTAGCCAAAAACATTCAGTACTTC. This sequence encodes CSATGPLAKNIQYF.

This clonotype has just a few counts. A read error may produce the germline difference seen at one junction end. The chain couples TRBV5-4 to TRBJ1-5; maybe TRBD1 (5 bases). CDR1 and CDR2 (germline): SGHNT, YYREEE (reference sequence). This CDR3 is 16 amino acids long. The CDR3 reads CASSLGGRGSNQPQHF. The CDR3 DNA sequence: TGTGCCAGCAGTTTGGGGGGACGGGGCAGCAATCAGCCCCAGCATTTT.

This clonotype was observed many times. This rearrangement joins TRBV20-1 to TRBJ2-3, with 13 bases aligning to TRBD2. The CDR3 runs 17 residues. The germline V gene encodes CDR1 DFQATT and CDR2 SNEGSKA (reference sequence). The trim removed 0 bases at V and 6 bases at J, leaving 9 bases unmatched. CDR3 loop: CSARERPGLAGRDTQYF. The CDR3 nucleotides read TGCAGTGCTAGAGAGAGACCGGGACTAGCGGGACGGGATACGCAGTATTTT.

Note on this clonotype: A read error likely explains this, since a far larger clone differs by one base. Written as DNA, the CDR3 is TGTGCCAGCAGTTTATCTCTGGAAACCATATCCTACGAGCAGTTCTTC. Its translation is CASSLSLETISYEQFF. The chain recombines TRBV27 with TRBJ2-1; D is unclear. Trimming took off 0 bases at V and 10 bases at J, with 19 bases between the two ends. Germline V lookup: CDR1 MNHEY, CDR2 SMNVEV (reference sequence). This CDR3 is 16 amino acids long.

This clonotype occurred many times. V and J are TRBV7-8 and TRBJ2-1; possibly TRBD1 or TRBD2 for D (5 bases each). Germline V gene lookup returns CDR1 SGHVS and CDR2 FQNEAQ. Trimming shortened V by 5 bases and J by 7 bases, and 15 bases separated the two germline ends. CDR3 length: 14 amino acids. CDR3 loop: CASSPRDQQNEQFF. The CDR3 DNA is TGTGCCAGCAGCCCCCGGGACCAGCAGAATGAGCAGTTCTTC.

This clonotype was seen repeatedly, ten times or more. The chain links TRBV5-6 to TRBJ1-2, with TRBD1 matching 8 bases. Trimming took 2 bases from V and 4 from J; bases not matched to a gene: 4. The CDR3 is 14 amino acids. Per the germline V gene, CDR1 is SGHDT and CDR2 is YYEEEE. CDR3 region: CASSLGRGLYGYTF. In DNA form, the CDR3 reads TGTGCCAGCAGCTTAGGCAGGGGGCTCTATGGCTACACCTTC.

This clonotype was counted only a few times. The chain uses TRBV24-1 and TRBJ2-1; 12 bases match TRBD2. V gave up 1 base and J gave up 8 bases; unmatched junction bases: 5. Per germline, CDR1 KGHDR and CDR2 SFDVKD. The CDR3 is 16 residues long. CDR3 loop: CATSDFGLAGGDEQFF. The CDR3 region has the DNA TGTGCCACCAGTGATTTCGGGCTAGCGGGAGGGGATGAGCAGTTCTTC.

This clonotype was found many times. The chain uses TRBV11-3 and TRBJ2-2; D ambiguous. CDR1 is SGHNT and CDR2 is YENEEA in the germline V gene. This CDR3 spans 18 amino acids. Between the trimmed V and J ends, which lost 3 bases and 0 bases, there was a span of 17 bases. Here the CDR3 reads CASSFYPPGRPNTGELFF. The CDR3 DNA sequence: TGTGCCAGCAGCTTCTACCCCCCTGGACGGCCGAACACCGGGGAGCTGTTTTTT.

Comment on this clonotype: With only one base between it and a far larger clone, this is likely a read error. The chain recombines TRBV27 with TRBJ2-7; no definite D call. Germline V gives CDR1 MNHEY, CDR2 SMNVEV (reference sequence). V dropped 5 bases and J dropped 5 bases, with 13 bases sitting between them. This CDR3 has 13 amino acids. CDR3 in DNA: TGTGCCAGCAGTCCCTCTGAGCCCGACGAGCAGTACTTC. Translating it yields CASSPSEPDEQYF.